The 32 T cell receptor beta chains reported below all come from one sample, sequenced in a study of blood T cell repertoires in COVID-19. Method: immunoSEQ multiplex PCR; TCRdb's copy keeps in-frame clones and lacks some. The table lists tens of thousands of clones, 75% to 95% of them singletons, with roughly 0.72% in the top ten. Specimen: peripheral blood. These TCRs come from an elderly woman with acute or convalescent COVID-19.

The sample holds one count of this clone. The chain joins TRBV6-5 to TRBJ1-2; TRBD1 is a possible D gene (5 bases). This CDR3 region has 13 residues. CDR1 and CDR2 from the germline V gene are MNHEY and SVGAGI. V gave up 8 bases and J gave up 4 bases, with 14 bases separating them. The CDR3 bases are TGTGCCAGCCCACTCAGGGAAGGCTATGGCTACACCTTC. Amino acid sequence: CASPLREGYGYTF.

This clone was seen a few times. The CDR3 DNA sequence: TGTGCCTCAAGGGCGGGGGCAGGAAACACCATATATTTT. Translated: CASRAGAGNTIYF. The chain is built from TRBV19 and TRBJ1-3, with D perhaps matching TRBD1 (6 bases). V shed 11 bases and J shed 4 bases, with 15 bases lying between them. Germline V gene data show CDR1 as LNHDA and CDR2 as SQIVND (reference sequence). This CDR3 spans 13 amino acids.

This clone has only a few counts. The rearrangement uses TRBV5-1 and TRBJ1-1; 8 nucleotides align to TRBD1. Germline V gene sequence: CDR1 SGHRS, CDR2 YFSETQ. V dropped 4 bases and J dropped 1; count of bases not matched to a gene: 3. The CDR3 is made up of 14 amino acids. The CDR3 here is CASSPGTGNTEAFF. DNA for the CDR3: TGCGCCAGCAGCCCGGGGACAGGGAACACTGAAGCTTTCTTT.

This chain links TRBV5-1 with TRBJ1-1, with D uncertain. Trimming removed 0 bases at V and 2 bases at J, with 8 bases between. CDR1 and CDR2 (germline): SGHRS, YFSETQ. The CDR3 totals 14 residues. The CDR3 region is CASSLDTINTEAFF. The DNA for the CDR3 is TGCGCCAGCAGCTTGGACACGATAAACACTGAAGCTTTCTTT.

The gene calls are TRBV4-1 and TRBJ2-7; the D gene is possibly TRBD2 (6 bases). Germline V CDR1 and CDR2: MGHRA, YSYEKL. V was pared by 1 base and J by 3 bases, with 10 bases between. The CDR3 runs 14 residues. CDR3 residues: CASSQGEAGYEQYF. The CDR3 nucleotides are TGCGCCAGCAGCCAAGGGGAGGCAGGCTACGAGCAGTACTTC.

V is TRBV7-3 and J is TRBJ2-3; TRBD1 aligns across 10 bases. The CDR3 has 16 amino acids. Trimming removed 3 bases from V and 5 bases from J; junction bases left unmatched: 8. Germline assignment: CDR1 SGHTA and CDR2 FQGTGA. The CDR3 protein is CASSLNPGQGRDTQYF. Here the CDR3 DNA reads TGTGCCAGCAGCTTGAACCCGGGACAGGGGAGAGATACGCAGTATTTT.

The V call is TRBV12-5, the J call TRBJ2-2; D is possibly TRBD1 (6 bases). The CDR3 spans 15 residues. In germline, CDR1 is LGHNT, CDR2 FRNRAP. V lost 6 bases, J lost 2 bases, and 13 bases lay in between. For the CDR3, the DNA is TGTGCTAGTGGCACTGGACAGATAAACACCGGGGAGCTGTTTTTT. This codes for CASGTGQINTGELFF.

V is TRBV5-1 and J is TRBJ1-5; D not resolved. V was trimmed by 5 bases and J by 0 bases, leaving 6 bases between them. This CDR3 has 13 residues. Germline CDR1 SGHRS, CDR2 YFSETQ. DNA for the CDR3: TGCGCCAGCAGTGTTAATAGCAATCAGCCCCAGCATTTT. Protein sequence: CASSVNSNQPQHF.

The V call is TRBV19, the J call TRBJ1-4, with D perhaps matching TRBD1 (5 bases). Trimming pared 6 bases from V and 7 bases from J, leaving 6 bases between. Germline V CDR1 and CDR2: LNHDA, SQIVND (reference sequence). The CDR3 has 11 amino acids. In nucleotides, the CDR3 is TGTGCCAGTAGAAGGGGTGAAAAACTGTTTTTT. Protein sequence: CASRRGEKLFF.

This chain uses TRBV18 with TRBJ2-5, with D maybe TRBD2 (5 bases). The CDR3 loop spans 16 amino acids. CDR1 KGHSH and CDR2 LQKENI come from the germline V gene. Trimming cost V 4 bases and J 5 bases, with 20 bases left between them. CDR3 bases: TGTGCCAGCTCACTGGGTATAGCGTCCTTCCCGGAGACCCAGTACTTC. Translating it yields CASSLGIASFPETQYF.

The chain links TRBV19 to TRBJ1-2; weak D call: TRBD1 (6 bases). Germline CDR1 LNHDA, CDR2 SQIVND (reference sequence). CDR3 length: 15 amino acids. Deletions cut 5 bases from V and 1 base from J, with 14 bases between. CDR3 residues: CASSDWTVHNYGYTF. The CDR3 DNA sequence: TGTGCCAGTAGTGATTGGACAGTCCATAACTATGGCTACACCTTC.

As to this clone: The same CDR3 also results from other DNA sequences found in this sample. The chain couples TRBV7-3 to TRBJ2-1; tentative D call: TRBD1 (5 bases). Germline V lookup: CDR1 SGHTA, CDR2 FQGTGA. V lost 2 bases and J 5 bases, leaving 7 bases between the germline ends. This CDR3 spans 13 amino acids. The DNA of the CDR3 is TGTGCCAGCAGCTTATCACAGGACAATGAGCAGTTCTTC. As protein: CASSLSQDNEQFF.

V and J are TRBV4-1 and TRBJ1-5, with TRBD1 matching over 7 bases. Germline V gives CDR1 MGHRA, CDR2 YSYEKL. This CDR3 region has 15 residues. V lost 5 bases, J lost 0 bases, and 4 bases stayed unmatched. The CDR3 DNA is TGCGCCAGCAGCGCACAGGGGTATAGCAATCAGCCCCAGCATTTT. Residues: CASSAQGYSNQPQHF.

The chain has TRBV5-4 and TRBJ2-7; 8 bases agree with TRBD1. CDR1 is SGHNT and CDR2 is YYREEE in the germline V gene (reference sequence). There are 14 residues in the CDR3. The J segment lost 5 bases and the V segment lost 1 base, leaving 5 bases of the junction unmatched. The DNA for the CDR3 is TGTGCCAGCAGCTTGATCGACAGGGGCCACGAGCAGTACTTC. Amino acid sequence: CASSLIDRGHEQYF.

The genes are TRBV3-1 (or the pseudogene TRBV3-2) and TRBJ2-1; D gene uncertain. This CDR3 spans 15 amino acids. Trimming left V 5 bases short and J 0 bases short, with 11 bases between. The germline CDR1 and CDR2 sequences are LGHDT and YNNKEL (reference sequence). The CDR3 spells CASSWAQLSYNEQFF. The CDR3 bases are TGTGCCAGCAGCTGGGCCCAACTCTCCTACAATGAGCAGTTCTTC.

This clone was counted a single time. DNA for the CDR3: TGTGCCAGCAGTTACTCGAAGAGGACAGGGACCAACGAGCAGTACTTC. Amino acid sequence: CASSYSKRTGTNEQYF. The chain combines TRBV6-5 with TRBJ2-7; 8 bases are shared with TRBD1. The V segment lost 0 bases and the J segment 5 bases; nucleotides outside the gene matches: 9. This CDR3 comprises 16 residues. The germline CDR1 and CDR2 sequences are MNHEY and SVGAGI.

The rearrangement uses TRBV4-1 and TRBJ2-5; no clear D gene. The CDR3 loop spans 14 amino acids. The germline V and J ends were trimmed by 1 base and 5 bases, with 11 bases remaining between them. The V gene's germline CDR1 is MGHRA and CDR2 YSYEKL. The CDR3 protein is CASSQVSGLETQYF. The DNA for the CDR3 is TGCGCCAGCAGCCAAGTCTCAGGCCTGGAGACCCAGTACTTC.

In DNA, the CDR3 is TGTGCCAGCAGCAAAGAGAGGCCCTACGAGCAGTACTTC. Its protein is CASSKERPYEQYF. This chain joins TRBV5-4 and TRBJ2-7; D is unclear. Trimming shortened V by 4 bases and J by 2 bases, and 10 bases separated the two germline ends. Germline loops: CDR1 SGHNT, CDR2 YYREEE (reference sequence). The CDR3 runs 13 residues.

The rearrangement links TRBV19 to TRBJ2-3, with TRBD1 matching 10 bases. After removal of 6 bases from V and 5 bases from J, the junction contained 8 bases not matched to a gene. The germline V gene encodes CDR1 LNHDA and CDR2 SQIVND (reference sequence). The CDR3 covers 15 residues. The CDR3 DNA reads as TGTGCCAGTAGGCGGACAGGGGGAAGGGTAGATACGCAGTATTTT. Its translation: CASRRTGGRVDTQYF. The full variable domain, its missing parts supplied by reference TRBV19 and TRBJ2-3, is DGGITQSPKYLFRKEGQNVTLSCEQNLNHDAMYWYRQDPGQGLRLIYYSQIVNDFQKGDIAEGYSVSREKKESFPLTVTSAQKNPTAFYLCASRRTGGRVDTQYFGPGTRLTVL.

V gene TRBV12-3 or TRBV12-4 combines with J gene TRBJ2-7; D remains unclear. Trimming shortened V by 6 bases and J by 7 bases, and 10 bases separated the two germline ends. This CDR3 comprises 11 residues. CDR3 coding DNA: TGTGCCAGCAGCCTTCGTTCGGAGCAGTACTTC. Translated, it gives CASSLRSEQYF.

The chain recombines TRBV10-3 with TRBJ2-7; a weak D match, TRBD1 (7 bases). Trimming removed 11 bases from V and 3 bases from J, with 11 bases in between. This CDR3 has 11 amino acids. The germline V gene has CDR1 ENHRY and CDR2 SYGVKD. CDR3 nucleotides: TGTGCCTGCGGGACAGACTACGAGCAGTACTTC. Amino acids: CACGTDYEQYF.

V gene TRBV5-8 combines with J gene TRBJ1-2, with 7 bases identical to TRBD1. The CDR3 loop spans 15 amino acids. Germline loops: CDR1 SGHTS, CDR2 YDEGEE. Unmatched junction bases numbered 7, after V lost 3 bases and J lost 2 bases. In nucleotides, the CDR3 is TGTGCCAGCAGCTCGAGACCGGGACAGAACTATGGCTACACCTTC. Translation gives CASSSRPGQNYGYTF. The full variable domain, rest sourced from reference TRBV5-8 and TRBJ1-2, is EAGVTQSPTHLIKTRGQQATLRCSPISGHTSVYWYQQALGLGLQFLLWYDEGEERNRGNFPPRFSGRQFPNYSSELNVNALELEDSALYLCASSSRPGQNYGYTFGSGTRLTVV.

V gene TRBV19 combines with J gene TRBJ1-6; D is perhaps TRBD1 (6 bases). Germline V CDR1 and CDR2: LNHDA, SQIVND (reference sequence). The CDR3 totals 14 residues. V gave up 4 bases and J gave up 10 bases, with 14 bases separating them. CDR3 in DNA: TGTGCCAGTAGTAAACAGGGTCTAGGGTCACCCCTCCACTTT. It is translated as CASSKQGLGSPLHF.

This rearrangement joins TRBV6-2 or TRBV6-3 to TRBJ2-3; 10 bases map to TRBD2. This CDR3 is built from 19 residues. V trimming: 2 bases; J trimming: 4 bases; junction bases outside the gene matches: 15. Germline V CDR1 and CDR2: MNHEY, SVGEGT. The CDR3 loop is CASSYPPGLATRGADTQYF. Written as DNA, the CDR3 is TGTGCCAGCAGTTACCCTCCGGGACTAGCGACTCGGGGGGCAGATACGCAGTATTTT.

The chain combines TRBV12-3 or TRBV12-4 with TRBJ1-5, with 9 bases lining up with TRBD1. Unmatched junction bases numbered 4, after V lost 8 bases and J lost 5 bases. The CDR3 is 13 amino acids. CDR3 in amino acids: CASPDRGHQPQHF. CDR3 coding DNA: TGTGCCAGCCCGGACAGGGGACATCAGCCCCAGCATTTT.

V usage is TRBV5-1 and J usage is TRBJ2-1, with D possibly being TRBD2 (5 bases). Trimming took 5 bases from V and 0 from J, leaving 12 bases between them. The CDR3 spans 15 residues. Germline values: CDR1 SGHRS, CDR2 YFSETQ. The CDR3 reads CASRSSSSSYNEQFF. The CDR3, as DNA: TGCGCCAGCAGATCTAGCTCGAGCTCCTACAATGAGCAGTTCTTC. The whole variable domain, filled in from reference TRBV5-1 and TRBJ2-1, reads KAGVTQTPRYLIKTRGQQVTLSCSPISGHRSVSWYQQTPGQGLQFLFEYFSETQRNKGNFPGRFSGRQFSNSRSEMNVSTLELGDSALYLCASRSSSSSYNEQFFGPGTRLTVL.

The chain carries TRBV14 and TRBJ1-6; no clear D gene. This CDR3 region has 14 residues. V gave up 4 bases and J gave up 4 bases, with 8 bases separating them. The germline V gene encodes CDR1 SGHDN and CDR2 FVKESK. CDR3 sequence: CASSREAYNSPLHF. The CDR3 DNA reads TGTGCCAGCAGCCGAGAGGCTTATAATTCACCCCTCCACTTT. Full variable domain (missing parts from reference TRBV14 and TRBJ1-6): EAGVTQFPSHSVIEKGQTVTLRCDPISGHDNLYWYRRVMGKEIKFLLHFVKESKQDESGMPNNRFLAERTGGTYSTLKVQPAELEDSGVYFCASSREAYNSPLHFGNGTRLTVT.

This clone came up a few times. The chain uses TRBV6-1 and TRBJ1-1; 7 bases agree with TRBD1. The CDR3 runs to 15 residues. Germline V CDR1 and CDR2: MNHNS, SASEGT. Trimming removed 2 bases from V and 5 bases from J; junction bases left unmatched: 8. CDR3 loop: CASSEHQGRGTEAFF. The CDR3 nucleotides read TGTGCCAGCAGTGAACACCAGGGCAGGGGGACTGAAGCTTTCTTT.

The gene calls are TRBV4-2 and TRBJ2-3, with 7 bases aligning to TRBD2. V lost 0 bases to trimming and J lost 1 base; unmatched junction nucleotides: 4. The CDR3 runs 16 residues. Looked up from germline, CDR1 is LGHNA and CDR2 is YNFKEQ. This chain's CDR3 is CASSQEFRGGTDTQYF. CDR3 DNA sequence: TGTGCCAGCAGCCAAGAGTTTCGGGGGGGCACAGATACGCAGTATTTT.

The V gene is TRBV11-3, the J gene TRBJ2-5; TRBD2 is a possible D gene (5 bases). Germline assignment: CDR1 SGHNT and CDR2 YENEEA. This CDR3 contains 12 residues. V was trimmed by 5 bases and J by 4 bases, leaving 8 bases between them. The CDR3 DNA sequence: TGTGCCAGCAGCCCGAGCGGAGAGACCCAGTACTTC. Translating it yields CASSPSGETQYF. Full variable domain (outside the CDR3, taken from reference TRBV11-3 and TRBJ2-5): EAGVVQSPRYKIIEKKQPVAFWCNPISGHNTLYWYLQNLGQGPELLIRYENEEAVDDSQLPKDRFSAERLKGVDSTLKIQPAELGDSAVYLCASSPSGETQYFGPGTRLLVL.

The CDR3, as DNA: TGTGCCAGCAGACTCTTTAGCGGGGGGGAGCAGTTCTTC. It translates to CASRLFSGGEQFF. The V call is TRBV6-5, the J call TRBJ2-1; 10 bases are a match to TRBD2. The CDR3 is 13 amino acids. Germline assignment: CDR1 MNHEY and CDR2 SVGAGI. Unmatched junction bases numbered 6, after V lost 6 bases and J lost 10 bases.

This clone was counted a few times. This chain connects TRBV2 to TRBJ1-4; D gene uncertain. Trimming pared 3 bases from V and 0 bases from J, leaving 8 bases between. Germline loops: CDR1 SNHLY, CDR2 FYNNEI. The CDR3 runs to 15 residues. The CDR3 protein is CASSEGEATNEKLFF. CDR3 in DNA: TGTGCCAGCAGTGAGGGAGAGGCAACTAATGAAAAACTGTTTTTT.